These 27 T cell receptor beta chains were all obtained from the same sample, sequenced in a study of radiotherapy plus CTLA-4 blockade in lung cancer. Sequencing was performed with immunoSEQ multiplex PCR; in TCRdb, only in-frame clones are kept and a portion is missing. The sample has approximately 49,000 clones, about 88% seen once. The sample in question was peripheral blood, obtained from a patient treated with radiotherapy plus ipilimumab. The receptors come from a human donor with non-small cell lung cancer whose response to radiotherapy plus ipilimumab could not be evaluated.

This chain uses TRBV5-6 with TRBJ1-2; 9 bases are shared with TRBD1. The CDR3 covers 15 residues. CDR1 is SGHDT and CDR2 is YYEEEE in the germline V gene. Trimming cost V 5 bases and J 3 bases; bases outside gene matches: 8. The CDR3 is CASRSTGGSYYGYTF. The CDR3 DNA reads TGTGCCAGCAGGTCAACAGGGGGCTCGTACTATGGCTACACCTTC.

The rearrangement uses TRBV6-5 and TRBJ2-3; tentatively, D is TRBD1 (6 bases). Trimming pared 6 bases from V and 4 bases from J, leaving 17 bases between. This CDR3 has 15 amino acids. Per the germline V gene, CDR1 is MNHEY and CDR2 is SVGAGI. Written as DNA, the CDR3 is TGTGCCAGCAGGACAGGTTCCCTGGGCGCAGATACGCAGTATTTT. Translation gives CASRTGSLGADTQYF.

The chain has TRBV7-3 and TRBJ2-7, with 10 bases lining up with TRBD2. Looked up from germline, CDR1 is SGHTA and CDR2 is FQGTGA. This CDR3 has 15 amino acids. Trimming removed 6 bases from V and 5 bases from J; junction bases left unmatched: 10. This CDR3 reads CASSRAGGPMNEQYF. In DNA form, the CDR3 reads TGTGCCAGCAGTCGAGCGGGAGGGCCTATGAACGAGCAGTACTTC.

This clone was recorded only once. The CDR3 loop reads CASSFQGSETQYF. The CDR3 DNA is TGCGCCAGCAGCTTCCAGGGATCAGAGACCCAGTACTTC. The chain recombines TRBV5-1 with TRBJ2-5; a possible D gene is TRBD1 (5 bases). Looked up from germline, CDR1 is SGHRS and CDR2 is YFSETQ. V gave up 2 bases and J gave up 4 bases, with 9 bases separating them. The CDR3 spans 13 residues.

The chain is built from TRBV28 and TRBJ2-3; the D gene is possibly TRBD1 (5 bases). V was shortened by 6 bases and J by 8 bases, with 15 bases between the two germline ends. The germline CDR1 and CDR2 sequences are MDHEN and SYDVKM. The CDR3 is made up of 13 amino acids. DNA for the CDR3: TGTGCCAGCAGCCCCACCGACAGATCTACGCAGTATTTT. It translates to CASSPTDRSTQYF.

The chain carries TRBV9 and TRBJ2-1, with TRBD2 matching over 7 bases. V shed 0 bases, J shed 4 bases, and the junction held 10 bases outside the gene matches. Germline CDR1 is SGDLS and CDR2 is YYNGEE. This CDR3 is 17 amino acids long. The CDR3 loop is CASSVGLAGGGYNEQFF. The CDR3 DNA follows: TGTGCCAGCAGCGTAGGACTAGCTGGTGGGGGATACAATGAGCAGTTCTTC.

This clone was found once. The J gene is TRBJ2-5, the V gene TRBV4-2; 10 bases fit TRBD2. Germline V CDR1 and CDR2: LGHNA, YNFKEQ. V trimming: 4 bases; J trimming: 5 bases; junction bases outside the gene matches: 10. The CDR3 contains 16 residues. CDR3 sequence (DNA): TGTGCCAGCAGCCGAACGGCCGGGACTAGCGTGGAGACCCAGTACTTC. Its translation: CASSRTAGTSVETQYF.

This sequence joins TRBV27 and TRBJ2-4, with a possible D match to TRBD1 (6 bases). Germline CDR1 MNHEY, CDR2 SMNVEV (reference sequence). This CDR3 has 15 amino acids. Between the trimmed V and J ends, which lost 2 bases and 6 bases, there was a span of 14 bases. The CDR3 protein is CASSLKGVHGNIQYF. Written as DNA, the CDR3 is TGTGCCAGCAGTTTAAAGGGGGTTCACGGAAACATTCAGTACTTC.

The V call is TRBV7-3, the J call TRBJ1-1; perhaps TRBD1 as D (5 bases). V lost 3 bases, J lost 3 bases, and 8 bases lay in between. The CDR3 runs 13 residues. Germline loops: CDR1 SGHTA, CDR2 FQGTGA. CDR3 sequence (DNA): TGTGCCAGCAGCTTGGTGACAGACACTGAAGCTTTCTTT. It yields the protein CASSLVTDTEAFF.

V gene TRBV7-3 combines with J gene TRBJ2-1, with D tentatively TRBD2 (6 bases). Trimming left V 5 bases short and J 4 bases short, with 12 bases between. The CDR3 sequence is 14 residues long. Germline V gene data show CDR1 as SGHTA and CDR2 as FQGTGA. The CDR3 DNA reads TGTGCCAGCAGCCCGGGACTGGGATACAATGAGCAGTTCTTC. This encodes CASSPGLGYNEQFF.

The chain is built from TRBV19 and TRBJ1-5; D is perhaps TRBD1 (5 bases). Germline CDR1 LNHDA, CDR2 SQIVND (reference sequence). The length of the CDR3 is 14 residues. The V end was cut by 5 bases, the J end by 5 bases, with 13 bases between. For the CDR3, the DNA is TGTGCCAGTAGTGGGGTAAACAGGTATCAGCCCCAGCATTTT. Its translation: CASSGVNRYQPQHF.

V gene TRBV7-6 combines with J gene TRBJ2-1; D possibly corresponds to TRBD2 (5 bases). The CDR3 is 17 residues long. In germline, CDR1 is SGHVS, CDR2 FNYEAQ. V shed 3 bases and J shed 5 bases, with 20 bases lying between them. CDR3 nucleotides: TGTGCCAGCAGCTTTAGCCCTGGGCAGCTGAGGGACAATGAGCAGTTCTTC. Its translation: CASSFSPGQLRDNEQFF.

This clone was found a few times. This chain joins TRBV5-1 and TRBJ1-3; D is unresolved. The CDR3 is 15 amino acids. Looked up from germline, CDR1 is SGHRS and CDR2 is YFSETQ. V was clipped by 0 bases and J by 1 base, with 8 bases between them. The CDR3 is CASSLDGPSGNTIYF. The CDR3 DNA reads as TGCGCCAGCAGCTTGGATGGGCCTTCTGGAAACACCATATATTTT.

This clone is a singleton in its sample. V usage is TRBV6-6 and J usage is TRBJ2-1, with a possible D match to TRBD2 (6 bases). Germline assignment: CDR1 MNHNY and CDR2 SVGAGI (reference sequence). This CDR3 is built from 15 residues. Trimming removed 0 bases at V and 5 bases at J, with 11 bases between. CDR3 in DNA: TGTGCCAGCAGTTACTCGTTAGCGGCCAACAATGAGCAGTTCTTC. Its translation: CASSYSLAANNEQFF.

This sequence joins TRBV10-3 and TRBJ1-1; a possible D gene is TRBD1 (6 bases). Trimming pared 6 bases from V and 11 bases from J, leaving 19 bases between. The CDR3 has 13 residues. Germline-derived CDR1 and CDR2 are ENHRY and SYGVKD. The CDR3 spells CAIRPGGQIDAFF. The DNA for the CDR3 is TGTGCCATCAGGCCCGGGGGGCAAATTGATGCTTTCTTT.

The rearrangement joins TRBV28 to TRBJ1-2, with D possibly matching TRBD1 (6 bases). CDR1 is MDHEN and CDR2 is SYDVKM in the germline V gene. The CDR3 is 19 amino acids. V was clipped by 10 bases and J by 0 bases, with 30 bases between them. The CDR3 DNA sequence: TGTGCCACCCTACAGGGCAGTGCGTGGGCCGCGGCCGCTAACTATGGCTACACCTTC. As protein: CATLQGSAWAAAANYGYTF.

This chain joins TRBV18 and TRBJ2-5; TRBD2 might be the D (6 bases). V lost 1 base, J lost 5 bases, and 11 bases lay in between. The germline gives CDR1 KGHSH, CDR2 LQKENI. The CDR3 sequence is 14 residues long. This CDR3 reads CASSPLADGETQYF. The DNA for the CDR3 is TGTGCCAGCTCACCACTAGCGGACGGGGAGACCCAGTACTTC.

This clone was observed once. The chain recombines TRBV15 with TRBJ2-7, with 8 bases identical to TRBD2. The V gene's germline CDR1 is LNHNV and CDR2 YYDKDF (reference sequence). The CDR3 loop spans 13 amino acids. Unmatched junction bases numbered 5, after V lost 6 bases and J lost 4 bases. The chain's CDR3 is CATSNGRAYEQYF. The CDR3 DNA sequence: TGTGCCACCAGTAACGGGAGGGCGTACGAGCAGTACTTC.

This clone was counted a few times. CDR3 in amino acids: CASSLSGRESGEQFF. The CDR3, as DNA: TGTGCCAGCAGTTTAAGTGGGCGGGAGTCCGGTGAGCAGTTCTTC. V is TRBV28 and J is TRBJ2-1, with TRBD2 matching 7 bases. Germline values: CDR1 MDHEN, CDR2 SYDVKM. V lost 2 bases, J lost 9 bases, and 10 bases stayed unmatched. The CDR3 totals 15 residues.

The chain combines TRBV10-3 with TRBJ2-3; the match to TRBD2 covers 8 bases. This CDR3 is 14 amino acids long. From germline, CDR1 is ENHRY and CDR2 SYGVKD. V lost 7 bases and J lost 4; bases outside the gene matches: 7. CDR3 sequence (DNA): TGTGCCATCACCAGCGGGAGTGGCCCAGATACGCAGTATTTT. Translating gives CAITSGSGPDTQYF.

On this clone: The junction does not match germline at one end; this may be a read error. The chain combines TRBV7-9 with TRBJ2-4, with D tentatively TRBD2 (5 bases). CDR1 and CDR2 (germline): SEHNR, FQNEAQ (reference sequence). The CDR3 has 18 amino acids. CDR3 amino acids: CASSLPPRYGGAKSIQYF. CDR3 nucleotide sequence: TGTGCCAGCAGCTTACCTCCGCGTTACGGAGGAGCCAAAAGCATTCAGTACTTC.

V gene TRBV7-9 combines with J gene TRBJ1-2, with 10 bases identical to TRBD1. This CDR3 contains 13 residues. V dropped 5 bases and J dropped 8; count of bases not matched to a gene: 5. Germline V lookup: CDR1 SEHNR, CDR2 FQNEAQ (reference sequence). The CDR3 DNA follows: TGTGCCAGCAGCACAGGACAGGGGGACGGCTACACCTTC. It is translated as CASSTGQGDGYTF.

This chain connects TRBV7-9 to TRBJ1-1; D might be TRBD1 (5 bases). V lost 5 bases and J 8 bases, leaving 15 bases between the germline ends. The CDR3 length is 13 residues. Germline CDR1 reads SEHNR; CDR2 reads FQNEAQ (reference sequence). The CDR3 DNA reads as TGTGCCAGCAGCCCAACCCAGGGAACAGAAGCTTTCTTT. This translates into CASSPTQGTEAFF.

The rearrangement joins TRBV19 to TRBJ1-1; D uncertain. Germline V gives CDR1 LNHDA, CDR2 SQIVND (reference sequence). V was clipped by 3 bases and J by 2 bases, with 10 bases between them. This CDR3 region has 14 residues. CDR3 nucleotides: TGTGCCAGTAGTATGGGCCCAGTCAACACTGAAGCTTTCTTT. It is translated as CASSMGPVNTEAFF.

This clone has just a few counts. A junction boundary mismatches the germline segment, possibly from a read error. Distinct nucleotide sequences in the sample also encode this CDR3. The CDR3 region is CASSQGLAGANEQFF. In nucleotides, the CDR3 is TGTGCCAGCAGCCAAGGACTAGCGGGAGCCAATGAGCAGTTCTTC. This chain joins TRBV4-1 and TRBJ2-1; 13 positions agree with TRBD2. The CDR3 contains 15 residues. Germline V CDR1 and CDR2: MGHRA, YSYEKL.

The chain links TRBV5-1 to TRBJ2-1; 11 bases agree with TRBD2. This CDR3 region has 16 residues. The V gene's germline CDR1 is SGHRS and CDR2 YFSETQ. Trimming removed 3 bases from V and 5 bases from J; junction bases left unmatched: 7. The CDR3 is CASSSVAGGGNNEQFF. The CDR3 nucleotides read TGCGCCAGCAGCTCCGTAGCGGGAGGGGGGAACAATGAGCAGTTCTTC.

The chain joins TRBV4-1 to TRBJ2-7; unclear D gene. This CDR3 region has 12 residues. Trimming took 2 bases from V and 2 from J, leaving 4 bases between them. The V gene's germline CDR1 is MGHRA and CDR2 YSYEKL. DNA of the CDR3: TGCGCCAGCAGCCAACCTGCCTACGAGCAGTACTTC. This sequence encodes CASSQPAYEQYF.